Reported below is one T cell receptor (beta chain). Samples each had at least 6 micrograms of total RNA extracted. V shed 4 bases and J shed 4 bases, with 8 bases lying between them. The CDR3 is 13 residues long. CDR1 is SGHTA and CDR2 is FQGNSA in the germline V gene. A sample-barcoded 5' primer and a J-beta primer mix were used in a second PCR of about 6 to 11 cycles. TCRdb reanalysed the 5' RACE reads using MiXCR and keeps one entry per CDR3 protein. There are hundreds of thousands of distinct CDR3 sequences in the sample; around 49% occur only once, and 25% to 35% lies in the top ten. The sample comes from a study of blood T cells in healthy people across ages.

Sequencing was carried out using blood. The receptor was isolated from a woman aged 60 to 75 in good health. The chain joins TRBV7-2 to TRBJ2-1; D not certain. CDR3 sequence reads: CASSSDPYNEQFF. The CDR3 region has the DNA TGTGCCAGCAGCTCAGACCCGTACAATGAGCAGTTCTTC.